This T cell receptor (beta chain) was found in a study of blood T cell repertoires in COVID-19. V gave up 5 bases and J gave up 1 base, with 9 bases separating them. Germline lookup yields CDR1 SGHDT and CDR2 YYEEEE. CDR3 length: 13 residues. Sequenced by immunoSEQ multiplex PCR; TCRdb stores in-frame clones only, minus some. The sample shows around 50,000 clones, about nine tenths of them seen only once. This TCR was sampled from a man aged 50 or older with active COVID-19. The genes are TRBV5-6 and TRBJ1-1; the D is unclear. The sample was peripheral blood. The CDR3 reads CASSVSGNTEAFF. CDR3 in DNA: TGTGCCAGCAGTGTTTCAGGGAACACTGAAGCTTTCTTT.